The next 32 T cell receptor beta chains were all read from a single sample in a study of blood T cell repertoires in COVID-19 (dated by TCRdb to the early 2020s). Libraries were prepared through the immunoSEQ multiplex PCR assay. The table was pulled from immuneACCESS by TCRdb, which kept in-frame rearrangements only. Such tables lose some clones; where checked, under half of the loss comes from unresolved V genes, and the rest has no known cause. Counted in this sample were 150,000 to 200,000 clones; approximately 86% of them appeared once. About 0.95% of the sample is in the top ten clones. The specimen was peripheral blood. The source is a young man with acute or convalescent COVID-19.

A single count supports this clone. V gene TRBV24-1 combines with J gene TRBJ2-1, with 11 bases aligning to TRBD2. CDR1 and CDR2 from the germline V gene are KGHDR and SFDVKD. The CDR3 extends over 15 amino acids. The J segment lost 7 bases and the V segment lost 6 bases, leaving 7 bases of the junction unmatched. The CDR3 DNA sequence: TGTGCCACCAGTACCCAGACTAGCGGGGTTAATGAGCAGTTCTTC. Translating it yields CATSTQTSGVNEQFF.

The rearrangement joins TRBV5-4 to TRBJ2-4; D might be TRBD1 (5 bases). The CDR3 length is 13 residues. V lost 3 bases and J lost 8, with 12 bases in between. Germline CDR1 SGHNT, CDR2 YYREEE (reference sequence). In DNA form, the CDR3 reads TGTGCCAGCAGCTCGCAGGGTCCTGACATTCAGTACTTC. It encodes CASSSQGPDIQYF.

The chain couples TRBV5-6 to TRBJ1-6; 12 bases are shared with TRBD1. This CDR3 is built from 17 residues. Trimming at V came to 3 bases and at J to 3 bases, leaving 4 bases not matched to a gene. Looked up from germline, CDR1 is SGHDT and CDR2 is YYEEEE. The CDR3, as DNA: TGTGCCAGCAGCTCCGGGACAGGGGGCCACTATAATTCACCCCTCCACTTT. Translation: CASSSGTGGHYNSPLHF.

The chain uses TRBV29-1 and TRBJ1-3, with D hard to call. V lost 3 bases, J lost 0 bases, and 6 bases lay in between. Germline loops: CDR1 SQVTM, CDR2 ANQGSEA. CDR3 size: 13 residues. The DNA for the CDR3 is TGCAGCGTTGAGAGCGACTCTGGAAACACCATATATTTT. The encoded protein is CSVESDSGNTIYF.

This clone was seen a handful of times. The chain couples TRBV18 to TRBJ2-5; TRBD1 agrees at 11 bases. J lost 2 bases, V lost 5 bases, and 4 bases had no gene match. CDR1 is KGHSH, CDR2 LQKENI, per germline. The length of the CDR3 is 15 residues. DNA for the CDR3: TGTGCCAGCTCAATCGGGACAGGGGGGCAAGAGACCCAGTACTTC. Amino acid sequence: CASSIGTGGQETQYF.

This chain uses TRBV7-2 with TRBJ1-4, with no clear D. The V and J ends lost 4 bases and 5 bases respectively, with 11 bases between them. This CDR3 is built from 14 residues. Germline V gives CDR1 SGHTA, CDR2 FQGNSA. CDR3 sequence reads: CASSSARGNEKLFF. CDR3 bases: TGTGCCAGCAGCTCAGCCAGAGGAAATGAAAAACTGTTTTTT.

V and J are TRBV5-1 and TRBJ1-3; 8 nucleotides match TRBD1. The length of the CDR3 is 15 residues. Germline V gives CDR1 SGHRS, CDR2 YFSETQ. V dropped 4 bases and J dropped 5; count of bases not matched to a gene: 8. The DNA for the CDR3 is TGCGCCAGCAGCCTATCCGGACAGGGAAGAAACACCATATATTTT. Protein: CASSLSGQGRNTIYF.

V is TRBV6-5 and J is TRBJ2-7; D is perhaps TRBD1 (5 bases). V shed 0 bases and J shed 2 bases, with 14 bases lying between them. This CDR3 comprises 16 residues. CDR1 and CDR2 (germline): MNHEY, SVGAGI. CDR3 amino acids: CASSYSSIGVAYEQYF. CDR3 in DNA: TGTGCCAGCAGTTACTCGAGTATAGGGGTAGCCTACGAGCAGTACTTC.

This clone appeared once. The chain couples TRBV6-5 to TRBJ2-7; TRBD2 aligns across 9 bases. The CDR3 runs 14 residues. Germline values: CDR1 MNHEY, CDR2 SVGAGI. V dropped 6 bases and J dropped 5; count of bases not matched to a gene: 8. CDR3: CASRVLAGSNEQYF. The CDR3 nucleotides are TGTGCCAGCAGGGTGCTAGCGGGGAGTAACGAGCAGTACTTC.

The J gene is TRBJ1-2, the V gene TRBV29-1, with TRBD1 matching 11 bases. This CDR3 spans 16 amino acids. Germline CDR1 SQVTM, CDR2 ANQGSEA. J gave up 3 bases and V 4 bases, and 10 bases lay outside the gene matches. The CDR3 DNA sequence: TGCAGCGTTGGTCTGGGACAGGGGGTTCGTCACTATGGCTACACCTTC. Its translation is CSVGLGQGVRHYGYTF.

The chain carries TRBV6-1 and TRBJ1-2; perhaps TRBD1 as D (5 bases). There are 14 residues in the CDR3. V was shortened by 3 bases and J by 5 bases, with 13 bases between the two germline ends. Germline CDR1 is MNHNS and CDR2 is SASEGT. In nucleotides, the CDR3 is TGTGCCAGCAGTGATCCGGGACTTGGATATGGCTACACCTTC. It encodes CASSDPGLGYGYTF.

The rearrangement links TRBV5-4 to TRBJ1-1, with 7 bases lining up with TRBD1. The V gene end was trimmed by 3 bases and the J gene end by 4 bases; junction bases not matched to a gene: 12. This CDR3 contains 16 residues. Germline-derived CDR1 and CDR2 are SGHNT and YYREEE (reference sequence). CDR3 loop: CASSSGQSHRGTEAFF. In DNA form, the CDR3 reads TGTGCCAGCAGCTCGGGACAGTCCCATCGGGGCACTGAAGCTTTCTTT.

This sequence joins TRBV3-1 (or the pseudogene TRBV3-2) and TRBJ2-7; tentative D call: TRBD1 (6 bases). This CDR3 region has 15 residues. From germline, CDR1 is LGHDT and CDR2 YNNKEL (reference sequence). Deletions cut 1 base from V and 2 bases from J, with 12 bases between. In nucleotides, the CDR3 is TGTGCCAGCAGCCAAGCCCAGGGGAAGACCTACGAGCAGTACTTC. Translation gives CASSQAQGKTYEQYF.

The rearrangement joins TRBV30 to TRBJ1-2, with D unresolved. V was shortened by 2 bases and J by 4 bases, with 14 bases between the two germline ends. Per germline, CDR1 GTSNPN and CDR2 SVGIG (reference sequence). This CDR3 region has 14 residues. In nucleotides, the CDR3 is TGTGCCTGGAGTCCGGGATCCTCTGGCTATGGCTACACCTTC. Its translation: CAWSPGSSGYGYTF.

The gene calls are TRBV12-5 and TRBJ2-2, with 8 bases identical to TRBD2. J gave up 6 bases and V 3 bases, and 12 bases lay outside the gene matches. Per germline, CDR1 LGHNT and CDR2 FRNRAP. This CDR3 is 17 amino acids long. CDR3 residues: CASGFSAGGPSAGELFF. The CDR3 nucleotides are TGTGCTAGTGGTTTTTCTGCGGGGGGCCCCTCGGCCGGGGAGCTGTTTTTT.

CDR3 sequence: CATRPSSGNTIYF. The CDR3 bases are TGTGCCACCAGGCCGAGCTCTGGAAACACCATATATTTT. The V gene is TRBV24-1, the J gene TRBJ1-3; D is ambiguous. Trimming shortened V by 7 bases and J by 0 bases, and 6 bases separated the two germline ends. Germline V gene sequence: CDR1 KGHDR, CDR2 SFDVKD. The CDR3 is 13 residues long.

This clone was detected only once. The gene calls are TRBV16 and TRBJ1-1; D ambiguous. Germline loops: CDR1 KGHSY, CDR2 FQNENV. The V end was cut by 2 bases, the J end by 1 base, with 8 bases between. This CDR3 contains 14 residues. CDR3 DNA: TGTGCCAGCAGCCAAGAGACGGGGAACACTGAAGCTTTCTTT. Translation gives CASSQETGNTEAFF.

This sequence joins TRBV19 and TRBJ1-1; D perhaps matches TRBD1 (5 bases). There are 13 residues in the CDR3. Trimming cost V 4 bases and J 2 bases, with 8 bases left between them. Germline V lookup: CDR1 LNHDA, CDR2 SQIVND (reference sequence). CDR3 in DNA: TGTGCCAGTAGTACCACAGGTAACACTGAAGCTTTCTTT. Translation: CASSTTGNTEAFF.

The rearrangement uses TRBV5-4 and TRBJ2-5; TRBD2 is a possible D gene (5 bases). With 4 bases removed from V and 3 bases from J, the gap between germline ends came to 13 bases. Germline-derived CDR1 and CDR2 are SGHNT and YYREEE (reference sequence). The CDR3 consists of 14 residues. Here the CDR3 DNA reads TGTGCCAGCAGCCCAGAGGGTAATGAAGAGACCCAGTACTTC. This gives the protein CASSPEGNEETQYF.

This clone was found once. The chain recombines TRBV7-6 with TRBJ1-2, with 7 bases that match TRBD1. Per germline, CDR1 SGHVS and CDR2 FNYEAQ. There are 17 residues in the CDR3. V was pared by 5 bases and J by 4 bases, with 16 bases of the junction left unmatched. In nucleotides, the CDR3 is TGTGCCAGCAGCGCCGAAGGGACAGACCCCTCGGGCTATGGCTACACCTTC. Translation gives CASSAEGTDPSGYGYTF.

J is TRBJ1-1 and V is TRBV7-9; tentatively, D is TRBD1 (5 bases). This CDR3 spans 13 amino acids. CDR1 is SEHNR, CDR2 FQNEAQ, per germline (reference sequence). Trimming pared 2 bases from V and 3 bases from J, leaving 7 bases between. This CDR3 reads CASSLTGDTEAFF. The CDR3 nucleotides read TGTGCCAGCAGCTTAACGGGGGACACTGAAGCTTTCTTT.

Here the CDR3 reads CASSLRTGSPDNEQFF. The CDR3 nucleotides are TGTGCCAGCAGCCTTCGGACAGGGTCGCCAGACAATGAGCAGTTCTTC. The rearrangement uses TRBV7-2 and TRBJ2-1; 8 bases are shared with TRBD1. V gave up 5 bases and J gave up 5 bases; unmatched junction bases: 11. This CDR3 region has 16 residues. Germline values: CDR1 SGHTA, CDR2 FQGNSA.

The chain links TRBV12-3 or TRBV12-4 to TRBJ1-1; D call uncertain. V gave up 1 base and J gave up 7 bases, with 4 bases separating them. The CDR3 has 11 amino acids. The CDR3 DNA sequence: TGTGCCAGCAGTTTAGACATTGAAGCTTTCTTT. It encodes CASSLDIEAFF.

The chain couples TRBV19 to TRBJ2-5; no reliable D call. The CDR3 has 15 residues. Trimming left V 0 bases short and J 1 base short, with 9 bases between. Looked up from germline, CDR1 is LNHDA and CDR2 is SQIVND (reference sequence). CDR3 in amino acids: CASSIDLNGQETQYF. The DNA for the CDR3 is TGTGCCAGTAGTATAGATCTGAACGGCCAAGAGACCCAGTACTTC.

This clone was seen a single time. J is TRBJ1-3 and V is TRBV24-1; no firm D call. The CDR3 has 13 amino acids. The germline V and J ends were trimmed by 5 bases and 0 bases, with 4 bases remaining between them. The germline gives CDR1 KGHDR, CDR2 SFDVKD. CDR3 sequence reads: CATSAGSGNTIYF. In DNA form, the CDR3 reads TGTGCCACCAGTGCGGGCTCTGGAAACACCATATATTTT.

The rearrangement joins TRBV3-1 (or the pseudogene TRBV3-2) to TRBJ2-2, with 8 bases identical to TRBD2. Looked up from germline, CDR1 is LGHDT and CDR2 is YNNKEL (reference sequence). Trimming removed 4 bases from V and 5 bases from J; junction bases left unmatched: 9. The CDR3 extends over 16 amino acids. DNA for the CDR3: TGTGCCAGCAGCCGGACCGGGGGGGCGAGGACCGGGGAGCTGTTTTTT. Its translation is CASSRTGGARTGELFF.

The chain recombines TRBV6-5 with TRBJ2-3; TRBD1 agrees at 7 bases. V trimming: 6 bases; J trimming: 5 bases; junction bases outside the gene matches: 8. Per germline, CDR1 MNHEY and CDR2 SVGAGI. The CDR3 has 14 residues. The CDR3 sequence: CASRVPRDRDTQYF. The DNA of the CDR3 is TGTGCCAGCAGAGTCCCACGGGACAGAGATACGCAGTATTTT.

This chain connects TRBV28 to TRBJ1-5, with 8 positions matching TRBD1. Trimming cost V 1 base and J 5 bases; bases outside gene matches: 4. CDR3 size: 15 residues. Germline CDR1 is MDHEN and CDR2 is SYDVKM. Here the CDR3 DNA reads TGTGCCAGCAGTTTATTAACAGGGGGAGATCAGCCCCAGCATTTT. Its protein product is CASSLLTGGDQPQHF.

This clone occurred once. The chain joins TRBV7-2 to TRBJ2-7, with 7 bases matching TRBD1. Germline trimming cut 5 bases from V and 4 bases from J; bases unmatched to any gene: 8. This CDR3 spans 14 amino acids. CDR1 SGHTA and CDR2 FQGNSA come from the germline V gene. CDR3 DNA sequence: TGTGCCAGCAGCGGCCCGACAGGGACATACGAGCAGTACTTC. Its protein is CASSGPTGTYEQYF.

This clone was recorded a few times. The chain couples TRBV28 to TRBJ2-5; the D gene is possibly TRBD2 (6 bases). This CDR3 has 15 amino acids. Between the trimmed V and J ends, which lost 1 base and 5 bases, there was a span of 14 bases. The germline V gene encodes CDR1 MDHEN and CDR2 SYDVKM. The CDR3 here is CASSLSGRPMETQYF. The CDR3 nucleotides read TGTGCCAGCAGTTTATCCGGGAGACCGATGGAGACCCAGTACTTC.

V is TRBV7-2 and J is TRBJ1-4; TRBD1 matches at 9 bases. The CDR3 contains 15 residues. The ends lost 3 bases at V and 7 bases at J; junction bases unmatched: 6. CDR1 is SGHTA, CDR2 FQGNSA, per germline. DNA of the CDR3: TGTGCCAGCAGCTTCCCGGGACAGGGTAGTGAAAAACTGTTTTTT. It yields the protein CASSFPGQGSEKLFF.

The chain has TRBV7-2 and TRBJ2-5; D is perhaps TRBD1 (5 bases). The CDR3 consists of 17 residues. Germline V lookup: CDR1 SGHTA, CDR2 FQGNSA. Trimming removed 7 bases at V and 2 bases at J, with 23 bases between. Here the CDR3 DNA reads TGTGCCAGCACCCCAATTGGCAGGGTTTTAGGGCAAGAGACCCAGTACTTC. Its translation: CASTPIGRVLGQETQYF. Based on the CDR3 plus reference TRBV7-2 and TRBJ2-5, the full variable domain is GAGVSQSPSNKVTEKGKDVELRCDPISGHTALYWYRQSLGQGLEFLIYFQGNSAPDKSGLPSDRFSAERTGGSVSTLTIQRTQQEDSAVYLCASTPIGRVLGQETQYFGPGTRLLVL.